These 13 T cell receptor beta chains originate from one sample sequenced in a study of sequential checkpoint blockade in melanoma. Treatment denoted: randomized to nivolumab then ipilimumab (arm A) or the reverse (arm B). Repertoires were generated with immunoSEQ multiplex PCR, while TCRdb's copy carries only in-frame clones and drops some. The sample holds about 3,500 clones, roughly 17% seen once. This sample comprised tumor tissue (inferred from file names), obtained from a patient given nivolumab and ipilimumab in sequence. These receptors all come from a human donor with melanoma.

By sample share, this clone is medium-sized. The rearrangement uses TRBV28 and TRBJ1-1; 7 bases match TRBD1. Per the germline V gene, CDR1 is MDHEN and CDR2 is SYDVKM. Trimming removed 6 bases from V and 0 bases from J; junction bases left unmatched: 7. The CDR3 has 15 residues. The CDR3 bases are TGTGCCAGCAGGACAGGGTTGAAGGTGAACACTGAAGCTTTCTTT. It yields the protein CASRTGLKVNTEAFF.

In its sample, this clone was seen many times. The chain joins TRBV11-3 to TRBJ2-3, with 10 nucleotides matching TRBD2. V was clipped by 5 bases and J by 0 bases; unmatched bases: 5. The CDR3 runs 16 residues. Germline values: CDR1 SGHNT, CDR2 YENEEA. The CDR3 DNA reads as TGTGCCAGCAGCCTTAGCGGGAGGTCTAGCACAGATACGCAGTATTTT. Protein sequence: CASSLSGRSSTDTQYF.

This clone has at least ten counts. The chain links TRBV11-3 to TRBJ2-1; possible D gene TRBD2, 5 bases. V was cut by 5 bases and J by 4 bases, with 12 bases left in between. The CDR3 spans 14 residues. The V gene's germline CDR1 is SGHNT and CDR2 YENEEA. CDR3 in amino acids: CASSLESGYNEQFF. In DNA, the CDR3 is TGTGCCAGCAGCCTCGAGTCGGGGTACAATGAGCAGTTCTTC.

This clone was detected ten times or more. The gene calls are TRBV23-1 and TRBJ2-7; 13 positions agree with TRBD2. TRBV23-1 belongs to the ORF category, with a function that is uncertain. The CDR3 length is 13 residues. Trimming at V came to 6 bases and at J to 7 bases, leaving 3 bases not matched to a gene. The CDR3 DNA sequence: TGCGCCAGCAGCCTGGGACTAGCGGGGGAGCAGTACTTC. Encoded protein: CASSLGLAGEQYF.

CDR3 amino acids: CASSPTGTGLQQETQYF. DNA of the CDR3: TGTGCCAGTAGTCCAACGGGGACAGGTCTTCAACAAGAGACCCAGTACTTC. This chain connects TRBV19 to TRBJ2-5; TRBD1 aligns across 8 bases. CDR1 and CDR2 (germline): LNHDA, SQIVND (reference sequence). This CDR3 is 17 amino acids long. With V trimmed by 5 bases and J by 2 bases, 13 bases remained unmatched. The full variable domain, completed using reference TRBV19 and TRBJ2-5, is DGGITQSPKYLFRKEGQNVTLSCEQNLNHDAMYWYRQDPGQGLRLIYYSQIVNDFQKGDIAEGYSVSREKKESFPLTVTSAQKNPTAFYLCASSPTGTGLQQETQYFGPGTRLLVL.

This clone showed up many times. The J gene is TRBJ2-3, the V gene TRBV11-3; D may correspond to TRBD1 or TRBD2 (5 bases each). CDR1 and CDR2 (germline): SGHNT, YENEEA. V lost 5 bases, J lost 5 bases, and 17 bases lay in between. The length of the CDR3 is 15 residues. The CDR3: CASSPPGPRGDTQYF. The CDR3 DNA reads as TGTGCCAGCAGCCCACCGGGACCCCGGGGAGATACGCAGTATTTT.

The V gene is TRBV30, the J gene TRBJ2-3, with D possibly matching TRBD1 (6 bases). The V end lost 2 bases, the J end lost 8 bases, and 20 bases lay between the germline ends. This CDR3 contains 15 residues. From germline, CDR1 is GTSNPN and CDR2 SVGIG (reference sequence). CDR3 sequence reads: CAWSPRGHPSLTQYF. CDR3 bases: TGTGCCTGGAGTCCCCGGGGACATCCCTCCCTTACGCAGTATTTT.

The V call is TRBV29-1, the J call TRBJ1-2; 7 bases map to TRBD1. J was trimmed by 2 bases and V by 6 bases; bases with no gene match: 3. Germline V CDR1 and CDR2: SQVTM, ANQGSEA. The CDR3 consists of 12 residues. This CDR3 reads CSVQTGNYGYTF. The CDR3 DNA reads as TGCAGCGTCCAGACAGGGAACTATGGCTACACCTTC.

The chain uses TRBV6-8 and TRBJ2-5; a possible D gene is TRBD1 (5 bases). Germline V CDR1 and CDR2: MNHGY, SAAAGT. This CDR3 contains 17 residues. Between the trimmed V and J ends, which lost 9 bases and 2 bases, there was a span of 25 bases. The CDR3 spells CASRLSMSPRQQETQYF. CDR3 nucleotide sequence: TGTGCCAGTCGGCTCTCCATGAGCCCTCGACAGCAAGAGACCCAGTACTTC.

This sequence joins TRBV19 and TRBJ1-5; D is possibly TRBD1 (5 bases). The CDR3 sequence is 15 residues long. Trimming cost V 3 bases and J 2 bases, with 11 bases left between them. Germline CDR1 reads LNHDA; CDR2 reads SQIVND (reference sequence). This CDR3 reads CASSMGPGGNQPQHF. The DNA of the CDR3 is TGTGCCAGTAGTATGGGGCCGGGAGGCAATCAGCCCCAGCATTTT.

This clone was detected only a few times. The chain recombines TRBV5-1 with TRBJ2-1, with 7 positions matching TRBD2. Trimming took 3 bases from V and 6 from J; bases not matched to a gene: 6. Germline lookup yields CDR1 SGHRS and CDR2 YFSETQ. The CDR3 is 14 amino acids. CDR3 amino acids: CASSSGGGTNEQFF. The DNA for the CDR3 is TGCGCCAGCAGCTCGGGGGGAGGGACCAATGAGCAGTTCTTC.

Here the CDR3 DNA reads TGTGCCACCAGCAGAGGTAAAGTTTGGGAAATTGGGGCCAACGTCCTGACTTTC. Translation: CATSRGKVWEIGANVLTF. V usage is TRBV15 and J usage is TRBJ2-6, with D hard to call. The V end was cut by 1 base, the J end by 3 bases, with 16 bases between. Germline V gene sequence: CDR1 LNHNV, CDR2 YYDKDF (reference sequence). The CDR3 contains 18 residues.

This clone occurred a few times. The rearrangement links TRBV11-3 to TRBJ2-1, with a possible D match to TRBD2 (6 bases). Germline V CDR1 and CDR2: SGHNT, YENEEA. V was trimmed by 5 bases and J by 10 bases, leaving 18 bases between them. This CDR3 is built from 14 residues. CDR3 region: CASSNTPSAGEQFF. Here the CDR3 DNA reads TGTGCCAGCAGCAACACACCCTCGGCGGGAGAGCAGTTCTTC.